This TCR beta chain came from a study of tumor-infiltrating lymphocytes in localized non-small cell lung cancer. Produced via immunoSEQ multiplex PCR; TCRdb's table is partial and in-frame only. In the table there are more than 10,000 clones, 75% to 85% of which are singletons. CDR3 size: 15 residues. With V trimmed by 1 base and J by 2 bases, 3 bases remained unmatched. Germline lookup yields CDR1 SGHDN and CDR2 FVKESK. This clonotype originated in a human donor with non-small cell lung cancer. The chain has TRBV14 and TRBJ1-1, with TRBD1 matching 8 bases. The sequenced material came from lung tumor tissue. For the CDR3, the DNA is TGTGCCAGCAGCCAAGGGACAGGGAGTAACACTGAAGCTTTCTTT. This sequence encodes CASSQGTGSNTEAFF.